Listed here are 31 T cell receptor beta chains from one sample, sequenced in a study of cytomegalovirus exposure and HLA in healthy donors. Amplification used 60 Vbeta primers and 13 Jbeta primers. Sequenced by immunoSEQ multiplex PCR; TCRdb stores in-frame clones only, minus some. The sample lists under 150,000 clones; around 82% were seen once. Sequencing input: PBMCs. These receptors were collected from a man aged 35 to 55 in good health and CMV-seropositive.

The chain recombines TRBV7-3 with TRBJ2-7; unclear D gene. CDR3 size: 13 residues. CDR1 is SGHTA, CDR2 FQGTGA, per germline. V lost 4 bases, J lost 4 bases, and 11 bases lay in between. CDR3 coding DNA: TGTGCCAGCAGCTCCCAACCCGGTTACGAGCAGTACTTC. Translated: CASSSQPGYEQYF.

The V call is TRBV7-9, the J call TRBJ1-1; weak D call: TRBD1 (6 bases). Germline V CDR1 and CDR2: SEHNR, FQNEAQ (reference sequence). This CDR3 has 13 amino acids. Trimming left V 0 bases short and J 8 bases short, with 10 bases between. The DNA of the CDR3 is TGTGCCAGCAGCTTAGCGGCACAGGGCGAAGCTTTCTTT. It is translated as CASSLAAQGEAFF.

The chain links TRBV5-1 to TRBJ2-7; 10 bases fit TRBD2. The germline gives CDR1 SGHRS, CDR2 YFSETQ. The length of the CDR3 is 15 residues. The V and J ends lost 0 bases and 9 bases, in that order; junction bases with no gene match: 9. The CDR3 protein is CASSLGTSGTLGQYF. The CDR3 DNA reads TGCGCCAGCAGCTTGGGGACTAGCGGCACCCTCGGGCAGTACTTC.

The V and J genes are TRBV30 and TRBJ2-7, with a possible D match to TRBD1 (6 bases). The CDR3 contains 14 residues. Trimming cost V 4 bases and J 4 bases, with 17 bases left between them. Per the germline V gene, CDR1 is GTSNPN and CDR2 is SVGIG (reference sequence). CDR3 loop: CAWTLGGTVYEQYF. The CDR3 DNA reads TGTGCCTGGACCTTAGGGGGAACAGTTTACGAGCAGTACTTC.

A few counts support this clone. The J gene is TRBJ1-2, the V gene TRBV30, with a tentative D call TRBD1 (6 bases). CDR1 is GTSNPN, CDR2 SVGIG, per germline (reference sequence). The V end was cut by 1 base, the J end by 5 bases, with 14 bases between. CDR3 length equals 14 residues. The CDR3 sequence is CAWSANLQGYGYTF. CDR3 sequence (DNA): TGTGCCTGGAGTGCCAATTTACAGGGTTATGGCTACACCTTC.

The chain uses TRBV4-3 and TRBJ2-1; D call uncertain. V lost 2 bases and J 4 bases, leaving 6 bases between the germline ends. The CDR3 has 13 amino acids. Germline CDR1 reads LGHNA; CDR2 reads YSLEER. CDR3 DNA sequence: TGCGCCAGCAGCCAATACAGTTACAATGAGCAGTTCTTC. It translates to CASSQYSYNEQFF.

Concerning this clone: At one end, the junction sequence differs from germline, possibly due to a read error. At the DNA level, this CDR3 is encoded by other sequences in the same sample as well. Written as DNA, the CDR3 is TGTGCCAGTAGCTTCGGGACTTCCTACGAGCAGTACTTC. It is translated as CASSFGTSYEQYF. This chain uses TRBV5-6 with TRBJ2-7, with D maybe TRBD2 (6 bases). The CDR3 extends over 13 amino acids. Germline V CDR1 and CDR2: SGHDT, YYEEEE.

A word on this clone: This specimen includes other DNA sequences encoding the same CDR3. V usage is TRBV6-6 and J usage is TRBJ1-1; D remains ambiguous. Looked up from germline, CDR1 is MNHNY and CDR2 is SVGAGI (reference sequence). CDR3 length: 14 amino acids. V was shortened by 2 bases and J by 2 bases, with 9 bases between the two germline ends. This CDR3 is CASSYGGLNTEAFF. The CDR3 DNA follows: TGTGCCAGCAGTTACGGCGGCCTTAACACTGAAGCTTTCTTT.

The rearrangement joins TRBV10-3 to TRBJ2-7; 8 nucleotides agree with TRBD2. J was trimmed by 4 bases and V by 11 bases; bases with no gene match: 7. CDR1 and CDR2 (germline): ENHRY, SYGVKD. The CDR3 is made up of 12 amino acids. CDR3 residues: CAAAGEGYEQYF. The CDR3 DNA reads as TGTGCCGCAGCGGGAGAGGGGTACGAGCAGTACTTC.

The V gene is TRBV6-6, the J gene TRBJ2-1, with 9 bases matching TRBD2. Germline CDR1 reads MNHNY; CDR2 reads SVGAGI (reference sequence). J was trimmed by 2 bases and V by 6 bases; bases with no gene match: 8. This CDR3 region has 16 residues. In DNA form, the CDR3 reads TGTGCCAGCAGGGATTCTAGCGGGGTGACCTACAATGAGCAGTTCTTC. It specifies CASRDSSGVTYNEQFF.

CDR3 DNA sequence: TGTGCCAGCAGGGAGGGGTCAGAGACCCAGTACTTC. Translated: CASREGSETQYF. This chain links TRBV2 with TRBJ2-5; perhaps TRBD2 as D (6 bases). Trimming shortened V by 6 bases and J by 4 bases, and 9 bases separated the two germline ends. Germline CDR1 SNHLY, CDR2 FYNNEI. The CDR3 is 12 residues long.

In its sample, this clone was seen a few times. V is TRBV6-5 and J is TRBJ2-2, with TRBD1 matching 7 bases. CDR1 and CDR2 from the germline V gene are MNHEY and SVGAGI. There are 14 residues in the CDR3. V dropped 6 bases and J dropped 6; count of bases not matched to a gene: 7. The CDR3 coding sequence is TGTGCCAGCAGGAACAGGGGTACGCCCGGGGAGCTGTTTTTT. The encoded protein is CASRNRGTPGELFF.

The chain uses TRBV7-9 and TRBJ1-2; 7 bases align to TRBD1. V shed 3 bases and J 5 bases; nucleotides not matched to a gene: 6. Germline values: CDR1 SEHNR, CDR2 FQNEAQ (reference sequence). This CDR3 spans 14 amino acids. CDR3 amino acids: CASSFRGTEYGYTF. In DNA form, the CDR3 reads TGTGCCAGCAGCTTCCGAGGGACAGAGTATGGCTACACCTTC.

The genes are TRBV10-3 and TRBJ1-1; 8 positions agree with TRBD1. This CDR3 has 14 residues. Germline V gene lookup returns CDR1 ENHRY and CDR2 SYGVKD. Losses at the gene ends were 11 bases for V and 1 base for J; bases not matched to a gene: 9. DNA for the CDR3: TGTGCCGCAATCCCCGGGACAGGGAACACTGAAGCTTTCTTT. This translates into CAAIPGTGNTEAFF.

V is TRBV19 and J is TRBJ1-1, with TRBD1 identical over 8 bases. V lost 7 bases and J lost 1; bases outside the gene matches: 5. Per the germline V gene, CDR1 is LNHDA and CDR2 is SQIVND (reference sequence). This CDR3 has 14 amino acids. CDR3 in DNA: TGTGCCAGTACTCGCGGACAGGGGAACACTGAAGCTTTCTTT. This encodes CASTRGQGNTEAFF.

The V gene is TRBV4-1, the J gene TRBJ2-1; tentative D call: TRBD2 (6 bases). V dropped 4 bases and J dropped 0 bases, with 25 bases sitting between them. CDR1 and CDR2 from the germline V gene are MGHRA and YSYEKL. This CDR3 spans 20 amino acids. CDR3 residues: CASSRHPTGDSVSSYNEQFF. In DNA form, the CDR3 reads TGCGCCAGCAGCCGCCACCCGACGGGGGACTCCGTGAGCTCCTACAATGAGCAGTTCTTC.

This rearrangement joins TRBV30 to TRBJ2-1; 12 nucleotides align to TRBD2. The germline CDR1 and CDR2 sequences are GTSNPN and SVGIG (reference sequence). Germline trimming cut 5 bases from V and 8 bases from J; bases unmatched to any gene: 13. This CDR3 has 16 amino acids. CDR3 protein: CAWGTGLAGGVDEQFF. The CDR3, as DNA: TGTGCCTGGGGGACGGGCCTAGCGGGAGGGGTCGATGAGCAGTTCTTC.

The chain employs TRBV27 and TRBJ2-7; TRBD2 is a possible D gene (5 bases). Germline V gene data show CDR1 as MNHEY and CDR2 as SMNVEV (reference sequence). There are 13 residues in the CDR3. V was trimmed by 5 bases and J by 2 bases, leaving 10 bases between them. The CDR3 DNA reads as TGTGCCAGCAGTAAGCGGCGGGCCTACGAGCAGTACTTC. Translation: CASSKRRAYEQYF.

This sequence joins TRBV4-3 and TRBJ2-6; possibly TRBD1 for D (6 bases). Trimming removed 0 bases at V and 0 bases at J, with 9 bases between. The CDR3 runs to 17 residues. Germline lookup yields CDR1 LGHNA and CDR2 YSLEER. This CDR3 reads CASSQEDRLSGANVLTF. CDR3 DNA: TGCGCCAGCAGCCAAGAAGACAGGCTCTCTGGGGCCAACGTCCTGACTTTC.

The gene calls are TRBV15 and TRBJ2-7; 11 bases fit TRBD2. The length of the CDR3 is 15 residues. The V segment lost 1 base and the J segment 1 base; nucleotides outside the gene matches: 0. CDR1 and CDR2 from the germline V gene are LNHNV and YYDKDF (reference sequence). DNA for the CDR3: TGTGCCACCAGCAGAGGACTAGCGGGGTCCTACGAGCAGTACTTC. It yields the protein CATSRGLAGSYEQYF.

The chain combines TRBV5-1 with TRBJ2-3; TRBD1 aligns across 8 bases. The CDR3 is 14 amino acids. V was clipped by 0 bases and J by 5 bases; unmatched bases: 2. Germline CDR1 and CDR2: SGHRS and YFSETQ. DNA for the CDR3: TGCGCCAGCAGCTTGGGTACAGGGGGAGATACGCAGTATTTT. Protein: CASSLGTGGDTQYF.

The V and J genes are TRBV30 and TRBJ2-5; D may be TRBD1 (5 bases). This CDR3 region has 13 residues. Germline V gene data show CDR1 as GTSNPN and CDR2 as SVGIG (reference sequence). The ends were cut back, 5 bases at V and 0 bases at J, with 10 bases in the middle. The CDR3 sequence: CAWQAGYQETQYF. The DNA for the CDR3 is TGTGCCTGGCAAGCAGGGTACCAAGAGACCCAGTACTTC.

V gene TRBV7-8 combines with J gene TRBJ1-2; no firm D call. V was cut by 1 base and J by 8 bases, with 14 bases left in between. The CDR3 is 14 amino acids. Germline V gives CDR1 SGHVS, CDR2 FQNEAQ. CDR3 protein: CASSLDLNPGGYTF. The CDR3 region has the DNA TGTGCCAGCAGCTTAGACTTAAACCCGGGGGGCTACACCTTC.

This chain connects TRBV4-1 to TRBJ2-7; no definite D call. The germline V and J ends were trimmed by 1 base and 1 base, with 5 bases remaining between them. The CDR3 consists of 13 residues. Per germline, CDR1 MGHRA and CDR2 YSYEKL. In DNA form, the CDR3 reads TGCGCCAGCAGCCAAGGTACTTCCTACGAGCAGTACTTC. Its translation is CASSQGTSYEQYF.

The chain has TRBV5-1 and TRBJ2-3; TRBD1 aligns across 8 bases. The ends lost 4 bases at V and 3 bases at J; junction bases unmatched: 10. Germline lookup yields CDR1 SGHRS and CDR2 YFSETQ. This CDR3 comprises 16 residues. CDR3 coding DNA: TGCGCCAGCAGCCCGCAACGACAGGGGATGACAGATACGCAGTATTTT. Translating gives CASSPQRQGMTDTQYF.

This chain joins TRBV19 and TRBJ1-1; tentative D call: TRBD1 (6 bases). In germline, CDR1 is LNHDA, CDR2 SQIVND (reference sequence). V was shortened by 6 bases and J by 6 bases, with 14 bases between the two germline ends. This CDR3 region has 13 residues. CDR3 protein: CASSSGQISEAFF. The CDR3 DNA is TGTGCCAGTAGCTCCGGACAGATATCTGAAGCTTTCTTT.

The V gene is TRBV28, the J gene TRBJ1-5; TRBD1 matches 8 bases. Germline V gene lookup returns CDR1 MDHEN and CDR2 SYDVKM. Trimming removed 4 bases from V and 6 bases from J; junction bases left unmatched: 11. CDR3 size: 16 residues. The CDR3 region is CASSSRSGGASQPQHF. In DNA form, the CDR3 reads TGTGCCAGCAGTTCCCGTTCAGGGGGCGCGAGTCAGCCCCAGCATTTT.

This chain joins TRBV4-3 and TRBJ2-7, with D possibly TRBD2 on 5 matching bases. This CDR3 is 15 amino acids long. V was cut by 1 base and J by 0 bases, with 10 bases left in between. Germline lookup yields CDR1 LGHNA and CDR2 YSLEER. The DNA of the CDR3 is TGCGCCAGCAGCCAAGCGGCTCGGGGCTCCTACGAGCAGTACTTC. Amino acids: CASSQAARGSYEQYF.

CDR3 sequence (DNA): TGTGCCAGCAGTAATGACAGGGCGGCCAAAAACATTCAGTACTTC. Residues: CASSNDRAAKNIQYF. This rearrangement joins TRBV2 to TRBJ2-4; 7 nucleotides agree with TRBD1. Germline V gene lookup returns CDR1 SNHLY and CDR2 FYNNEI. The CDR3 sequence is 15 residues long. Losses at the gene ends were 5 bases for V and 1 base for J; bases not matched to a gene: 5.

For this clone: Germline and junction disagree at one end, which may indicate a read error. The chain recombines TRBV5-4 with TRBJ2-3; D might be TRBD2 (6 bases). The CDR3 is made up of 13 amino acids. Germline V gene lookup returns CDR1 SGHNT and CDR2 YYREEE (reference sequence). The CDR3 DNA reads as TGTGCCAGCAGGACCACTAGCACATATACGCAGTATTTT. Its translation: CASRTTSTYTQYF.

The genes are TRBV9 and TRBJ1-4; possibly TRBD1 for D (6 bases). The CDR3 length is 14 residues. The V and J ends lost 3 bases and 3 bases respectively, with 9 bases between them. The germline gives CDR1 SGDLS, CDR2 YYNGEE. The CDR3 DNA is TGTGCCAGCAGCGGGGCAGGGGCTAATGAAAAACTGTTTTTT. It is translated as CASSGAGANEKLFF.